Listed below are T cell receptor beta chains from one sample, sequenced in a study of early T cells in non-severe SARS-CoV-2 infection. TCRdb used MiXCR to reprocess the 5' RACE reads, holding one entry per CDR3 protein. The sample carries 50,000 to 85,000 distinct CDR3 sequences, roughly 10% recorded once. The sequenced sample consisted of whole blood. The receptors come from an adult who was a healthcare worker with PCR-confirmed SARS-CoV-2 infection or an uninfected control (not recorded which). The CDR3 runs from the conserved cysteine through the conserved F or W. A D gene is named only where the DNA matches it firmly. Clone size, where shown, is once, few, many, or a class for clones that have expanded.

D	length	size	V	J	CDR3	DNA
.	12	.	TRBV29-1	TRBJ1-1	CSVGFSDTEAFF	TGCAGCGTTGGGTTTTCGGACACTGAAGCTTTCTTT
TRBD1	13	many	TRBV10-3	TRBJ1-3	CAIKGARLNTIYF	TGTGCCATCAAGGGGGCACGGCTTAACACCATATATTTT
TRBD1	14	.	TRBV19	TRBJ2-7	CASSMGQLPYEQYF	TGTGCCAGTAGTATGGGACAGCTACCCTACGAGCAGTACTTC
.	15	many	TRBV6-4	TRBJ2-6	CASSDDNSGANVLTF	TGTGCCAGCAGTGACGACAACTCTGGGGCCAACGTCCTGACTTTC
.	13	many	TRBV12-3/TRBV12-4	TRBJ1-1	CASSLDRYTEAFF	TGTGCCAGCAGTTTAGACAGGTACACTGAAGCTTTCTTT
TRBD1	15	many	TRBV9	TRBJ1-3	CASSTYRGAGNTIYF	TGTGCCAGCAGCACATACAGGGGAGCTGGAAACACCATATATTTT
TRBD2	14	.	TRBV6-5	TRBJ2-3	CASSSLAGTDTQYF	TGTGCCAGCAGTTCACTAGCGGGCACAGATACGCAGTATTTT
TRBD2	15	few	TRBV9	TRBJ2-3	CASSFSGKSTDTQYF	TGTGCCAGCAGCTTTAGCGGGAAAAGCACAGATACGCAGTATTTT
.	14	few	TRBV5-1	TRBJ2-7	CASSSAAGTYEQYF	TGCGCCAGCAGCAGCGCCGCTGGTACCTACGAGCAGTACTTC
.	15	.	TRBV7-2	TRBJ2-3	CASSYWGPGTDTQYF	TGTGCCAGCAGCTACTGGGGCCCGGGCACAGATACGCAGTATTTT
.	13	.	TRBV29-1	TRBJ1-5	CSVGTDSNQPQHF	TGCAGCGTGGGAACTGATAGCAATCAGCCCCAGCATTTT
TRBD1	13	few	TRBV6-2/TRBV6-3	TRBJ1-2	CASRQGQALGYTF	TGTGCCAGCAGGCAGGGACAGGCCCTGGGCTACACCTTC
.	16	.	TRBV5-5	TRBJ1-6	CASSLAGSSYNSPLHF	TGTGCCAGCAGCTTGGCAGGTAGCTCCTATAATTCACCCCTCCACTTT
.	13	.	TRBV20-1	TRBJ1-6	CSATDNYNSPLHF	TGCAGTGCGACCGACAACTATAATTCACCCCTCCACTTT
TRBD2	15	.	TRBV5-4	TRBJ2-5	CASSSGTSGQETQYF	TGTGCCAGCAGCTCCGGGACTAGCGGCCAAGAGACCCAGTACTTC
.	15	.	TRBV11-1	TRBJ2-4	CASSLGSLAKNIQYF	TGTGCCAGCAGCTTAGGGTCCCTAGCCAAAAACATTCAGTACTTC
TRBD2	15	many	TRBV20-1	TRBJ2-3	CSAPTSGRITDTQYF	TGCAGTGCCCCCACTAGCGGGAGGATCACAGATACGCAGTATTTT
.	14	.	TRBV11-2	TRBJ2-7	CASSHKGNAAEQYF	TGTGCCAGCAGCCACAAGGGGAATGCGGCCGAGCAGTACTTC
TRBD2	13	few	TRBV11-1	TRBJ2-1	CASSSRLAHEQFF	TGTGCCAGCAGCTCCCGACTAGCCCATGAGCAGTTCTTC
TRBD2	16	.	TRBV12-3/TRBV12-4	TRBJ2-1	CASSPNAGGTHNEQFF	TGTGCCAGCAGCCCCAACGCGGGAGGCACCCACAATGAGCAGTTCTTC
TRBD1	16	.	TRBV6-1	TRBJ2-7	CASSPTDRDPPYEQYF	TGTGCCAGCAGCCCCACCGACAGGGATCCTCCCTACGAGCAGTACTTC
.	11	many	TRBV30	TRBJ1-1	CAWAYRQKAFF	TGTGCCTGGGCTTACCGCCAGAAAGCTTTCTTT
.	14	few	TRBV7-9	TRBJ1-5	CASSPDGSNQPQHF	TGTGCCAGCAGTCCAGATGGGAGCAATCAGCCCCAGCATTTT
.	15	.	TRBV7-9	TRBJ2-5	CASSLGGRLQETQYF	TGTGCCAGCAGCTTAGGAGGTCGGTTACAAGAGACCCAGTACTTC
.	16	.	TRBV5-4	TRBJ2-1	CASSLSIAFSGGEQFF	TGTGCCAGCAGCTTAAGTATAGCGTTCTCCGGGGGTGAGCAGTTCTTC
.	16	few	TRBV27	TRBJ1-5	CASSSHRVESNQPQHF	TGTGCCAGCAGTTCCCACAGGGTAGAAAGCAATCAGCCCCAGCATTTT
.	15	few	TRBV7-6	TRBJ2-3	CASSLARLPTDTQYF	TGTGCCAGCAGCTTAGCCAGGCTACCCACAGATACGCAGTATTTT
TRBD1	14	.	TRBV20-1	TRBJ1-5	CSVSKGTGEQPQHF	TGCAGTGTCTCAAAAGGGACAGGGGAACAGCCCCAGCATTTT
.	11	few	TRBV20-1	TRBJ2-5	CSEDHQETQYF	TGCAGTGAAGACCACCAAGAGACCCAGTACTTC
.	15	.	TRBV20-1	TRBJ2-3	CSARDPSWGTDTQYF	TGCAGTGCTAGAGATCCTAGCTGGGGCACAGATACGCAGTATTTT
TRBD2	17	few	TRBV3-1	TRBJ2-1	CASSQDFAGGLGNEQFF	TGTGCCAGCAGCCAAGATTTCGCGGGAGGGCTTGGCAATGAGCAGTTCTTC
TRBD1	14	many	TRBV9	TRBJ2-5	CASSVDRGGETQYF	TGTGCCAGCAGCGTCGACAGGGGCGGCGAGACCCAGTACTTC
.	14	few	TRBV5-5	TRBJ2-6	CASGDNSGANVLTF	TGTGCCAGTGGGGACAACTCTGGGGCCAACGTCCTGACTTTC
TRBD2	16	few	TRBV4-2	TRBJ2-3	CASSQRLAGGTDTQYF	TGTGCCAGCAGCCAACGACTAGCGGGGGGCACAGATACGCAGTATTTT
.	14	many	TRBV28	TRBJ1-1	CASRYARVNTEAFF	TGTGCCAGCAGGTACGCCAGGGTGAACACTGAAGCTTTCTTT
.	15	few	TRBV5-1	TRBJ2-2	CASRREGQNTGELFF	TGTGCCAGCAGGAGGGAGGGACAGAACACCGGGGAGCTGTTTTTT
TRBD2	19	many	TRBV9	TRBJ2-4	CASSVATGISGSWKNIQYF	TGTGCCAGCAGCGTAGCTACGGGAATTAGCGGGAGTTGGAAAAACATTCAGTACTTC
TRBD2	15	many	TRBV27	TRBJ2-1	CASSLKGLAGFEQFF	TGTGCCAGCAGTTTAAAGGGACTAGCGGGCTTTGAGCAGTTCTTC
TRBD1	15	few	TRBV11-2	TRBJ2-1	CASSLWTRDRDEQFF	TGTGCCAGCAGCCTTTGGACCCGGGACAGAGATGAGCAGTTCTTC
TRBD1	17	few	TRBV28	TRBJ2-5	CASSFSGTGLRKETQYF	TGTGCCAGCAGTTTTTCCGGGACAGGGCTTCGAAAAGAGACCCAGTACTTC
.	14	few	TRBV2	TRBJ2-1	CASSTDGSYNEQFF	TGTGCCAGCAGTACCGACGGCTCCTACAATGAGCAGTTCTTC
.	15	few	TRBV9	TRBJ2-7	CASSVVPGGSYEQYF	TGTGCCAGCAGCGTAGTACCCGGCGGCTCCTACGAGCAGTACTTC
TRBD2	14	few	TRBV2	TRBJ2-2	CASKREGNTGELFF	TGTGCCAGCAAACGGGAGGGGAACACCGGGGAGCTGTTTTTT
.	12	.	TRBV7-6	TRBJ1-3	CATVGSGNTIYF	TGTGCAACCGTGGGCTCTGGAAACACCATATATTTT
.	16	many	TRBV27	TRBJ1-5	CASSSYLRGYRQPQHF	TGTGCCAGCAGTTCCTACCTGAGGGGGTATAGGCAGCCCCAGCATTTT
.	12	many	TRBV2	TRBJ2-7	CASSDGQIGQYF	TGTGCCAGCAGTGATGGGCAGATCGGGCAGTACTTC
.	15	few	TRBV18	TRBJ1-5	CASSPPGGGDQPQHF	TGTGCCAGCTCACCACCCGGGGGAGGGGATCAGCCCCAGCATTTT
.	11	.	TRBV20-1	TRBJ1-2	CSAPPGDGYTF	TGCAGTGCCCCTCCCGGGGACGGCTACACCTTC
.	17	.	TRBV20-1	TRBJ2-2	CSAIDNSGPTNPGELFF	TGCAGTGCTATCGATAACTCGGGACCAACAAATCCCGGGGAGCTGTTTTTT
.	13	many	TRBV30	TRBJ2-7	CAWSNSGSYEQYF	TGTGCCTGGAGTAACTCAGGGTCCTACGAGCAGTACTTC
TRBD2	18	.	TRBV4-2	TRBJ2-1	CASSQVSGRAQSYNEQFF	TGTGCCAGCAGCCAAGTAAGTGGGAGGGCCCAATCCTACAATGAGCAGTTCTTC